This is a list of T cell receptor beta chains from one sample in a study of technical replicates of blood from several donors. Some clones are missing from TCRdb's copy, which holds only in-frame ones; the method was immunoSEQ multiplex PCR. The sample gives about 88,000 clones, 80% to 95% of which show up once; roughly 0.25% is in the top ten. The specimen was T cells isolated from PBMCs. These receptors originate from a human donor in good health. CDR3s include the opening cysteine and the closing phenylalanine or tryptophan. The order of the fields is clone size, J gene, CDR3 length, V gene, D gene, CDR3 protein, CDR3 DNA. A D gene is named only where the DNA matches it firmly. Clone size is shown for a subset of rows, as once, few, many or a class of expanded clone.

- TRBJ1-2 13 TRBV7-2 TRBD1 CASSSWDRGGSAF TGTGCCAGCAGCTCCTGGGACAGGGGGGGCTCAGCCTTC
- TRBJ1-2 15 TRBV7-6 - CASAGVYSHPDGYTF TGTGCCAGCGCCGGGGTCTACTCCCACCCGGATGGCTACACCTTC
- TRBJ1-5 13 TRBV19 - CASSINGNQPQHF TGTGCCAGTAGTATTAATGGCAATCAGCCCCAGCATTTT
- TRBJ2-7 15 TRBV29-1 TRBD2 CSVGSRSGRNYEQYF TGCAGCGTTGGGTCGCGGAGCGGGAGGAACTACGAGCAGTACTTC
once TRBJ2-1 17 TRBV18 TRBD2 CASSRPAGVAGNNEQFF TGTGCCAGCTCACGGCCCGCTGGAGTAGCGGGAAATAATGAGCAGTTCTTC
- TRBJ2-1 24 TRBV28 TRBD2 CASRSRQVLGLSDSGRQGRNEQFF TGTGCCAGCAGATCGCGACAGGTTCTAGGGCTATCAGATAGCGGGAGGCAGGGTAGGAATGAGCAGTTCTTC
- TRBJ2-7 15 TRBV5-1 - CASTLSFGHEDEQYF TGCGCCAGCACCCTCTCCTTCGGACATGAAGACGAGCAGTACTTC
- TRBJ2-3 15 TRBV19 - CASRYGDINTDTQYF TGTGCCAGTCGTTATGGGGACATTAACACAGATACGCAGTATTTT
- TRBJ2-3 15 TRBV14 TRBD2 CASILTSGTTDTQYF TGTGCCAGCATCCTGACTAGCGGGACCACAGATACGCAGTATTTT
- TRBJ2-3 15 TRBV2 - CASSEYREWTDTQYF TGTGCCAGCAGTGAGTACAGGGAGTGGACAGATACGCAGTATTTT
- TRBJ2-7 14 TRBV11-2 - CASSPGGLNYEQYF TGTGCCAGCAGCCCCGGGGGTTTGAACTACGAGCAGTACTTC
- TRBJ1-2 14 TRBV29-1 - CSVGQGLGPQGYTF TGCAGCGTTGGCCAGGGACTTGGGCCGCAGGGCTACACCTTC
- TRBJ2-7 13 TRBV10-1 - CASSGGRPYEQYF TGCGCCAGCAGTGGGGGCAGGCCCTACGAGCAGTACTTC
once TRBJ1-3 14 TRBV29-1 TRBD1 CSVDAGQGGNTIYF TGCAGCGTTGACGCCGGACAGGGTGGAAACACCATATATTTT
once TRBJ1-2 15 TRBV6-5 TRBD1 CASSQETGVNYGYTF TGTGCCAGCAGTCAAGAGACAGGGGTTAACTATGGCTACACCTTC
- TRBJ1-6 14 TRBV6-4 - CASSATDLNSPLHF TGTGCCAGCAGTGCGACAGACCTTAACTCACCCCTCCACTTT
once TRBJ2-1 15 TRBV4-1 - CASSQVLLARNEQFF TGCGCCAGCAGCCAAGTATTGTTAGCTAGGAATGAGCAGTTCTTC
- TRBJ1-1 15 TRBV5-1 - CASSLNVDISTEAFF TGCGCCAGCAGCTTAAATGTGGACATAAGCACTGAAGCTTTCTTT
- TRBJ2-7 16 TRBV5-1 TRBD1 CASSLAPGTGTYEQYF TGCGCCAGCAGCTTGGCGCCCGGGACAGGGACCTACGAGCAGTACTTC
- TRBJ2-7 13 TRBV5-1 - CASSLGASYEQYF TGCGCCAGCAGCTTGGGGGCCTCCTACGAGCAGTACTTC
few TRBJ1-1 17 TRBV18 - CASSAFEQSRRDTEAFF TGTGCCAGCTCCGCCTTCGAGCAGTCAAGGAGGGACACTGAAGCTTTCTTT
- TRBJ2-5 16 TRBV28 - CASSLGLRGNRETQYF TGTGCCAGCAGTTTAGGATTAAGGGGCAATAGGGAGACCCAGTACTTC
- TRBJ1-1 16 TRBV19 - CASKAGPRAMNTEAFF TGTGCCAGTAAGGCGGGGCCCCGCGCTATGAACACTGAAGCTTTCTTT
- TRBJ2-5 12 TRBV19 - CATGLEGETQYF TGTGCCACCGGACTCGAGGGAGAGACCCAGTACTTC
- TRBJ1-1 14 TRBV10-3 - CAISAREGNTEAFF TGTGCCATCAGCGCAAGGGAGGGGAACACTGAAGCTTTCTTT
once TRBJ2-3 17 TRBV11-2 TRBD2 CASSSPLGREGSDTQYF TGTGCCAGCAGCTCCCCTCTAGGGCGGGAGGGTTCAGATACGCAGTATTTT
- TRBJ1-5 14 TRBV19 - CASRPVGGNQPQHF TGTGCCAGCCGACCCGTAGGGGGAAATCAGCCCCAGCATTTT
- TRBJ2-4 16 TRBV4-1 - CASSRTPDSSKNIQYF TGCGCCAGCAGCCGCACCCCGGACAGCTCCAAAAACATTCAGTACTTC
once TRBJ1-1 12 TRBV6-1 - CASSNPNTEAFF TGTGCCAGCAGCAATCCGAACACTGAAGCTTTCTTT
- TRBJ1-4 14 TRBV15 - CATSRDVINEKLFF TGTGCCACCAGCAGAGATGTTATTAATGAAAAACTGTTTTTT